This TCR beta chain was profiled in a study of blood T cell repertoires in COVID-19 (dated by TCRdb to about 2020). Regarding the complete study: Samples covering the acute and convalescent phases of COVID-19 were provided by collaborators in the United States, Italy and Spain. A freely available public database, intended as a resource for researchers studying the immune response to SARS-CoV-2, is where the repertoires were released. The samples were drawn from two sources: the first 160 participants of the ongoing ImmuneRACE study, and over 950 subjects contributed by 6 global collaborators. Subjects who had been exposed to COVID-19, were actively infected with it, or had recovered from it provided the deeply sampled blood TCRbeta repertoires that made up the dataset. The prospective study material was composed of cDNA or gDNA derived from T cells, B-cell-depleted T cells, or PBMCs. The sample metadata nearly always contained a de-identified subject ID, COVID-19 status, age in years and sex. Where available, HLA class I and class II types were obtained from metadata supplied by the sample provider rather than from assay-based typing. The full study reports these points: The quantity of clinical and demographic metadata differed by source and by participant and was supplied without curation.

Concerning this clone: Its binding antigen is unknown. There are no base qualities to consult, and no much larger clone falls within one base.

The collaborating institutions used their own protocols to collect whole blood in K2EDTA tubes. Collaborator samples were shipped for TCRbeta analysis as frozen whole blood, isolated PBMCs, or DNA extracted from either sample type. The immunoSEQ Assay, a bias-controlled multiplex PCR, was used to amplify TCRbeta CDR3 regions from genomic DNA. In the original analysis: Within the assay, amplification of reference gene primers was used to estimate how many nucleated cells each sample contained. Sequence reads were collapsed and filtered to measure the absolute abundance of every unique TCRbeta CDR3 rearrangement. For each sample, productive Simpson clonality was calculated as the square root of Simpson's diversity index across productive rearrangements. TCRdb's version of the immuneACCESS table is confined to in-frame rearrangements and falls short of the full clone set. An unresolved V gene accounts for under half of the shortfall where checked; the remainder is of unknown origin. V and J calls and clone size come straight from that table; D and trimming were deduced from the DNA. The table for this sample lists about 300,000 clones; more than 70% of them were counted only once. Jointly, the top ten make up 1.2% of the sample.

CDR1 LGHDT and CDR2 YNNKEL were looked up in the germline V gene (reference sequence). Germline trimming amounts to 1 base on V and 5 bases on J, with 10 as the count of junction bases outside the gene matches. Reading from cysteine to phenylalanine, the CDR3 counts 17 amino acids. Kept here is only the CDR3 DNA, which spans 51 bases and is read in frame from base 1. The chain is encoded by TRBV3-1 (or the pseudogene TRBV3-2) joined to TRBJ2-3, with 9 bases aligning to TRBD2. The TCR comes from a woman between 45 and 65 years old with acute or convalescent COVID-19. Sequencing used peripheral blood. The CDR3 protein: CASSQVAGLAFKDTQYF. The bases are TGTGCCAGCAGCCAAGTCGCGGGACTAGCCTTCAAAGATACGCAGTATTTT.